This T cell receptor (beta chain) derives from a study of vaccination and CD4 T cells after COVID-19. Notes on this clonotype: What it binds is unknown.

The germline V and J ends were trimmed by 3 bases and 6 bases, with 8 bases remaining between them. The CDR3 is 12 amino acids. Germline V CDR1 and CDR2: SEHNR, FQNEAQ (reference sequence). The time point denotes: late sampling 161 to 241 days after vaccination in a few convalescent patients. Described treatment: approximately 9-day PBMC culture with coronavirus spike peptide pools or control peptides (ViraFEST assay). Cultured CD4+ T cell DNA was sequenced using the Oncomine TCR Beta short-read assay. Each CDR3 protein is one row after TCRdb ran MiXCR on the PCR reads. The profile covers some 16,000 distinct CDR3 sequences, with 40% to 65% appearing a single time and 15% to 20% taken by the ten largest.

The chain employs TRBV7-9 and TRBJ1-1, with D possibly being TRBD1 (5 bases). The receptor was derived from a human donor who had recovered from COVID-19. Sequences were derived from CD4+ T cells from blood, cultured in vitro, sampled about 7 months after SARS-CoV-2 vaccination. The CDR3 loop reads CASSFLGAEAFF. The CDR3 DNA is TGTGCCAGCAGCTTTTTGGGGGCTGAAGCTTTCTTT.